The clone carrying this T cell receptor (beta chain) has just a few counts. Time point noted: newly diagnosed GD, antithyroid drugs for less than 3 months. The authors made the TCR library using RNA they extracted from PBMCs. The data were taken from a study of regulatory T cells in long-lasting Graves disease. Losses at the gene ends were 4 bases for V and 0 bases for J; bases not matched to a gene: 13. Germline CDR1 reads MGHDK; CDR2 reads SYGVNS. The CDR3 contains 18 residues. iRepertoire HTBI primers and Arm-PCR of CDR3 regions built TCR beta libraries. TCRdb reprocessed the multiplex PCR reads via MiXCR and lists one record per CDR3 protein. The table shows over 300,000 distinct CDR3 sequences, with less than 20% occurring only once.

The sequence came from a female donor with Graves disease. The sequences come from peripheral blood mononuclear cells (PBMCs), collected at new diagnosis, from a patient treated with antithyroid drugs. The V and J genes are TRBV25-1 and TRBJ2-3; 7 bases map to TRBD2. CDR3 sequence: CASSVRDYLRSSTDTQYF. In DNA, the CDR3 is TGTGCCAGCAGTGTCCGGGACTATCTTCGTTCTAGCACAGATACGCAGTATTTT.